The next 32 T cell receptor beta chains were all read from a single sample in a study of cytomegalovirus exposure and HLA in healthy donors listed by TCRdb under 2017. Libraries were built with the immunoSEQ multiplex PCR assay. This immuneACCESS table, as held by TCRdb, lists in-frame sequences with V and J called but not all clones. Of the missing ones, under half trace to an unresolved V gene in checked studies; the others have no known cause. The table for this sample lists around 120,000 clones; 75% to 90% of them were counted only once. Of the sample, about 4.4% is held by the ten largest clones. The material sequenced was PBMCs. The source is a man between 18 and 29 years old in good health and CMV-seropositive.

The chain joins TRBV5-8 to TRBJ1-2; 8 bases map to TRBD1. J gave up 6 bases and V 4 bases, and 8 bases lay outside the gene matches. The length of the CDR3 is 14 residues. Germline V gene data show CDR1 as SGHTS and CDR2 as YDEGEE. CDR3 sequence reads: CASSGDRGAHGYTF. The CDR3 DNA sequence: TGTGCCAGCAGCGGAGACAGGGGAGCCCATGGCTACACCTTC.

The rearrangement joins TRBV4-1 to TRBJ1-1, with 7 bases lining up with TRBD1. CDR1 MGHRA and CDR2 YSYEKL come from the germline V gene. The J segment lost 5 bases and the V segment lost 4 bases, leaving 7 bases of the junction unmatched. The CDR3 has 14 residues. This chain's CDR3 is CASSRPTGRTEAFF. As DNA, the CDR3 is TGCGCCAGCAGCCGACCGACAGGGCGTACTGAAGCTTTCTTT.

The V and J genes are TRBV7-2 and TRBJ2-7; D is perhaps TRBD1 (7 bases). V was trimmed by 3 bases and J by 3 bases, leaving 12 bases between them. Germline CDR1 is SGHTA and CDR2 is FQGNSA. CDR3 size: 14 residues. This CDR3 is CASSFEQGGYEQYF. The CDR3 DNA sequence: TGTGCCAGCAGCTTTGAGCAGGGGGGCTACGAGCAGTACTTC.

V and J are TRBV5-5 and TRBJ1-1; 8 bases line up with TRBD1. The CDR3 is 15 amino acids. J gave up 4 bases and V 4 bases, and 9 bases lay outside the gene matches. Germline-derived CDR1 and CDR2 are SGHKS and YYEKEE (reference sequence). The CDR3 DNA is TGTGCCAGCAGCCTCAGGACAGGGCAGGTCACTGAAGCTTTCTTT. Amino acids: CASSLRTGQVTEAFF.

This chain links TRBV7-9 with TRBJ1-2, with TRBD1 as a possible D gene (6 bases). The germline V gene encodes CDR1 SEHNR and CDR2 FQNEAQ (reference sequence). The CDR3 totals 15 residues. Between the trimmed V and J ends, which lost 1 base and 2 bases, there was a span of 11 bases. The CDR3 protein is CASSLGQDWNYGYTF. CDR3 DNA sequence: TGTGCCAGCAGCTTAGGACAGGACTGGAACTATGGCTACACCTTC.

This chain joins TRBV11-2 and TRBJ1-1; D is unclear. This CDR3 contains 18 residues. Germline lookup yields CDR1 SGHAT and CDR2 FQNNGV. V was trimmed by 6 bases and J by 0 bases, leaving 23 bases between them. CDR3 amino acids: CASRVLVRSGNLNTEAFF. The CDR3 DNA reads as TGTGCCAGCAGGGTTTTGGTTAGGTCGGGGAACTTGAACACTGAAGCTTTCTTT. The full variable domain, in which reference TRBV11-2 and TRBJ1-1 provide the parts outside the CDR3, is EAGVAQSPRYKIIEKRQSVAFWCNPISGHATLYWYQQILGQGPKLLIQFQNNGVVDDSQLPKDRFSAERLKGVDSTLKIQPAKLEDSAVYLCASRVLVRSGNLNTEAFFGQGTRLTVV.

V is TRBV27 and J is TRBJ2-3; D perhaps matches TRBD2 (5 bases). The CDR3 covers 13 residues. The V gene lost 6 bases and the J gene lost 6 bases, with 13 bases spanning the gap. Per the germline V gene, CDR1 is MNHEY and CDR2 is SMNVEV (reference sequence). As DNA, the CDR3 is TGTGCCAGCAGATTTGACTATTCGGATACGCAGTATTTT. It translates to CASRFDYSDTQYF.

The genes are TRBV6-1 and TRBJ1-4; 9 bases align to TRBD1. The CDR3 is made up of 14 amino acids. Germline lookup yields CDR1 MNHNS and CDR2 SASEGT. V shed 4 bases and J 6 bases; nucleotides not matched to a gene: 3. The CDR3 sequence is CASSARDRDEKLFF. CDR3 in DNA: TGTGCCAGCAGTGCCCGGGACAGGGATGAAAAACTGTTTTTT.

The chain combines TRBV29-1 with TRBJ2-3; TRBD2 agrees at 7 bases. Germline V gene lookup returns CDR1 SQVTM and CDR2 ANQGSEA. CDR3 length equals 14 residues. The ends lost 2 bases at V and 0 bases at J; junction bases unmatched: 2. CDR3 coding DNA: TGCAGCGTTGAACGGGGGGACAGCACAGATACGCAGTATTTT. Amino acid sequence: CSVERGDSTDTQYF.

The gene calls are TRBV6-5 and TRBJ2-1; TRBD2 is a possible D gene (5 bases). The V gene lost 6 bases and the J gene lost 4 bases, with 16 bases spanning the gap. The CDR3 covers 15 residues. Germline CDR1 is MNHEY and CDR2 is SVGAGI. The CDR3 here is CASRHTGIVYNEQFF. For the CDR3, the DNA is TGTGCCAGCAGGCATACCGGGATCGTATACAATGAGCAGTTCTTC.

The CDR3 is CASSEEARVETQYF. The CDR3 region has the DNA TGTGCCAGCAGTGAAGAAGCCAGGGTGGAGACCCAGTACTTC. The J gene is TRBJ2-5, the V gene TRBV2; TRBD1 is a possible D gene (5 bases). Trimming cost V 1 base and J 5 bases, with 11 bases left between them. Germline V gene lookup returns CDR1 SNHLY and CDR2 FYNNEI. CDR3 length: 14 amino acids.

As regards this clone: The sample carries other DNA sequences with the same CDR3. The chain has TRBV18 and TRBJ1-2; 12 bases are shared with TRBD1. Germline loops: CDR1 KGHSH, CDR2 LQKENI. J was trimmed by 4 bases and V by 3 bases; bases with no gene match: 3. The CDR3 loop spans 15 amino acids. CDR3 coding DNA: TGTGCCAGCTCACCCGGGACAGGGGGCAGCTATGGCTACACCTTC. This gives the protein CASSPGTGGSYGYTF.

This clone is a singleton in its sample. The rearrangement uses TRBV10-3 and TRBJ2-2, with D unresolved. Germline assignment: CDR1 ENHRY and CDR2 SYGVKD. The V end lost 6 bases, the J end lost 0 bases, and 8 bases lay between the germline ends. CDR3 length: 14 residues. The CDR3 reads CAISHSTNTGELFF. The CDR3 nucleotides read TGTGCCATCAGCCACTCGACGAACACCGGGGAGCTGTTTTTT.

The chain couples TRBV27 to TRBJ1-2; no clear D gene. The CDR3 covers 16 residues. Trimming cost V 5 bases and J 8 bases, with 24 bases left between them. Germline CDR1 reads MNHEY; CDR2 reads SMNVEV (reference sequence). The DNA of the CDR3 is TGTGCCAGCAGTCGGGAAACCGGACTGGGTCTCGGAGGCTACACCTTC. Translated: CASSRETGLGLGGYTF.

The V and J genes are TRBV10-3 and TRBJ1-2; perhaps TRBD1 as D (6 bases). Germline values: CDR1 ENHRY, CDR2 SYGVKD. V was cut by 4 bases and J by 8 bases, with 17 bases left in between. The CDR3 runs to 14 residues. CDR3 sequence reads: CAISATGSMEGYTF. The CDR3 nucleotides read TGTGCCATCAGTGCGACAGGCTCCATGGAGGGCTACACCTTC.

This sequence joins TRBV7-2 and TRBJ2-5; 13 bases match TRBD2. V gave up 5 bases and J gave up 5 bases; unmatched junction bases: 8. The length of the CDR3 is 16 residues. Per the germline V gene, CDR1 is SGHTA and CDR2 is FQGNSA. The CDR3 DNA follows: TGTGCCAGCAGCCCTAGACTAGCGGGGGGTCGGGAGACCCAGTACTTC. It is translated as CASSPRLAGGRETQYF.

This chain joins TRBV6-5 and TRBJ1-1, with 9 nucleotides matching TRBD1. Germline CDR1 and CDR2: MNHEY and SVGAGI. This CDR3 comprises 14 residues. V dropped 6 bases and J dropped 6; count of bases not matched to a gene: 8. DNA of the CDR3: TGTGCCAGCAGATCTGGACAGGGGCTGGCTGAAGCTTTCTTT. Translating gives CASRSGQGLAEAFF.

The chain carries TRBV6-1 and TRBJ2-1, with 9 bases identical to TRBD1. Germline V lookup: CDR1 MNHNS, CDR2 SASEGT. Trimming took 0 bases from V and 13 from J; bases not matched to a gene: 16. The CDR3 is 17 amino acids. CDR3 in amino acids: CASSEAMGTGLRIIQFF. CDR3 nucleotide sequence: TGTGCCAGCAGTGAAGCGATGGGGACAGGGTTAAGGATAATTCAGTTCTTC.

The chain recombines TRBV5-1 with TRBJ2-7, with 10 bases lining up with TRBD1. The CDR3 sequence is 15 residues long. Trimming cost V 3 bases and J 0 bases; bases outside gene matches: 3. CDR1 and CDR2 (germline): SGHRS, YFSETQ. This CDR3 reads CASSSGQGVSYEQYF. CDR3 in DNA: TGCGCCAGCAGCTCAGGACAGGGGGTCTCCTACGAGCAGTACTTC.

The chain links TRBV2 to TRBJ2-7; 7 bases match TRBD2. Per germline, CDR1 SNHLY and CDR2 FYNNEI. V shed 2 bases and J 5 bases; nucleotides not matched to a gene: 0. The CDR3 length is 12 residues. Here the CDR3 reads CASSESGDEQYF. The CDR3 nucleotides are TGTGCCAGCAGTGAAAGCGGGGACGAGCAGTACTTC.

The chain has TRBV28 and TRBJ1-5; a weak D match, TRBD1 (5 bases). The CDR3 spans 14 residues. V was pared by 6 bases and J by 4 bases, with 13 bases between. Germline CDR1 is MDHEN and CDR2 is SYDVKM. The CDR3 nucleotides read TGTGCCAGCAGACTTACGGGGGGGAATCAGCCCCAGCATTTT. Amino acid sequence: CASRLTGGNQPQHF.

CDR3 protein: CASSLATLMNTEAFF. The CDR3 DNA sequence: TGTGCCAGCAGCTTAGCGACATTGATGAACACTGAAGCTTTCTTT. The chain couples TRBV7-2 to TRBJ1-1; D remains unclear. Trimming pared 0 bases from V and 0 bases from J, leaving 8 bases between. In germline, CDR1 is SGHTA, CDR2 FQGNSA. This CDR3 spans 15 amino acids. Supplemented by reference TRBV7-2 and TRBJ1-1, the full variable domain reads GAGVSQSPSNKVTEKGKDVELRCDPISGHTALYWYRQSLGQGLEFLIYFQGNSAPDKSGLPSDRFSAERTGGSVSTLTIQRTQQEDSAVYLCASSLATLMNTEAFFGQGTRLTVV.

This chain uses TRBV27 with TRBJ2-3; 7 bases map to TRBD1. From germline, CDR1 is MNHEY and CDR2 SMNVEV (reference sequence). The length of the CDR3 is 16 residues. V lost 10 bases and J lost 5; bases outside the gene matches: 18. The CDR3 region has the DNA TGTGCCACCACCCCATATGGACAGGCGGCTGGAGATACGCAGTATTTT. This encodes CATTPYGQAAGDTQYF.

The chain uses TRBV6-5 and TRBJ1-4; weak D call: TRBD1 (5 bases). CDR1 and CDR2 (germline): MNHEY, SVGAGI. CDR3 length: 16 amino acids. Trimming shortened V by 0 bases and J by 11 bases, and 19 bases separated the two germline ends. The CDR3 region has the DNA TGTGCCAGCAGTTACTCGAGAGGCCGGGGGTCTAGGAAACTGTTTTTT. It codes for CASSYSRGRGSRKLFF.

V usage is TRBV5-4 and J usage is TRBJ1-2; TRBD1 might be the D (6 bases). V dropped 1 base and J dropped 13 bases, with 32 bases sitting between them. CDR3 length equals 18 residues. Germline V gene data show CDR1 as SGHNT and CDR2 as YYREEE (reference sequence). Here the CDR3 reads CASSLKGQGRLSSAWGTF. In DNA form, the CDR3 reads TGTGCCAGCAGCTTGAAAGGCCAGGGGAGATTGTCGTCGGCCTGGGGCACCTTC.

V and J are TRBV28 and TRBJ2-2; possibly TRBD2 for D (6 bases). The germline gives CDR1 MDHEN, CDR2 SYDVKM. Trimming stripped 3 bases from V and 1 base from J, with 9 bases between. The CDR3 loop spans 15 amino acids. The CDR3 protein is CASSLISGNTGELFF. The CDR3 DNA sequence: TGTGCCAGCAGTTTGATTAGCGGGAACACCGGGGAGCTGTTTTTT.

The rearrangement links TRBV6-6 to TRBJ1-2; D is ambiguous. This CDR3 is built from 12 residues. The germline V gene has CDR1 MNHNY and CDR2 SVGAGI (reference sequence). Trimming removed 0 bases at V and 7 bases at J, with 6 bases between. This chain's CDR3 is CASSYSSGGYTF. The CDR3 DNA reads TGTGCCAGCAGTTACTCTTCGGGTGGCTACACCTTC.

The chain combines TRBV28 with TRBJ1-6, with D unresolved. In germline, CDR1 is MDHEN, CDR2 SYDVKM. CDR3 length: 14 amino acids. Trimming took 7 bases from V and 0 from J, leaving 7 bases between them. In nucleotides, the CDR3 is TGTGCCAGCATGGCCAGCTCCTATAATTCACCCCTCCACTTT. Amino acid sequence: CASMASSYNSPLHF.

This sequence joins TRBV5-1 and TRBJ2-1, with D tentatively TRBD1 (5 bases). The CDR3 is 14 amino acids. Trimming pared 4 bases from V and 8 bases from J, leaving 16 bases between. Germline V lookup: CDR1 SGHRS, CDR2 YFSETQ. CDR3 protein: CASSRRQKADEQFF. As DNA, the CDR3 is TGCGCCAGCAGCCGCCGACAGAAAGCCGATGAGCAGTTCTTC.

The V call is TRBV7-9, the J call TRBJ2-3; D gene uncertain. The CDR3 runs 15 residues. Trimming cost V 5 bases and J 4 bases, with 16 bases left between them. The germline gives CDR1 SEHNR, CDR2 FQNEAQ (reference sequence). CDR3 in DNA: TGTGCCAGCAGCGAAACCAACCGAGGCGCAGATACGCAGTATTTT. Translated: CASSETNRGADTQYF. The full variable domain, its missing parts supplied by reference TRBV7-9 and TRBJ2-3, is DTGVSQNPRHKITKRGQNVTFRCDPISEHNRLYWYRQTLGQGPEFLTYFQNEAQLEKSRLLSDRFSAERPKGSFSTLEIQRTEQGDSAMYLCASSETNRGADTQYFGPGTRLTVL.

The chain links TRBV5-1 to TRBJ2-5; TRBD2 is a possible D gene (5 bases). Trimming shortened V by 0 bases and J by 4 bases, and 7 bases separated the two germline ends. The CDR3 length is 13 residues. Germline-derived CDR1 and CDR2 are SGHRS and YFSETQ. This chain's CDR3 is CASSLGGGETQYF. CDR3 DNA: TGCGCCAGCAGCTTGGGAGGAGGAGAGACCCAGTACTTC. The full variable domain, its missing parts supplied by reference TRBV5-1 and TRBJ2-5, is KAGVTQTPRYLIKTRGQQVTLSCSPISGHRSVSWYQQTPGQGLQFLFEYFSETQRNKGNFPGRFSGRQFSNSRSEMNVSTLELGDSALYLCASSLGGGETQYFGPGTRLLVL.

The chain is built from TRBV6-5 and TRBJ2-7; 11 positions agree with TRBD2. The CDR3 totals 14 residues. Germline CDR1 reads MNHEY; CDR2 reads SVGAGI. With V trimmed by 4 bases and J by 2 bases, 1 base remained unmatched. CDR3 DNA sequence: TGTGCCAGCAGTTCGGGACTAGCGGCCTACGAGCAGTACTTC. Amino acid sequence: CASSSGLAAYEQYF.